Listed here is a single TCR beta chain. This CDR3 comprises 12 residues. With 3 bases removed from V and 4 bases from J, the gap between germline ends came to 9 bases. From germline, CDR1 is DFQATT and CDR2 SNEGSKA (reference sequence). This entry is derived from a study of blood T cell repertoires in COVID-19. Overall study: PBMCs, B-cell-depleted T cells, or T cells were the source of the cDNA or gDNA that made up the material.

The table came from immunoSEQ multiplex PCR; TCRdb's copy has only in-frame clones and leaves some out. This sample has fewer than 200,000 clones; about four fifths occur once, and the top ten carry approximately 2.6%. Seattle's enrolled individuals joined amid active infection and were then monitored longitudinally. This TCR was sampled from an elderly woman with COVID-19, enrolled during active disease. The gene calls are TRBV20-1 and TRBJ2-5, with a tentative D call TRBD2 (5 bases). The source material was peripheral blood. DNA of the CDR3: TGCAGTGCTAGTCCCAGCGGAGAGACCCAGTACTTC. This translates into CSASPSGETQYF.